The clone carrying this T cell receptor beta chain was seen many times. This sample is part of a study of spatial heterogeneity in lung cancer. Study background: TCR and UMI combinations that were unique each appeared, on average, more than ten times in raw reads.

Time point given: sample taken at primary tumor resection. Donors were roughly 70 untreated early-stage non-small cell lung cancer patients. Unsorted whole RNA of tumor, nontumor lung or frozen PBMC was sequenced. This CDR3 is 16 amino acids long. J lost 0 bases, V lost 4 bases, and 2 bases had no gene match. Germline-derived CDR1 and CDR2 are SGHRS and YFSETQ. Unique molecular identifiers, one per molecule, were present on every TCR cDNA molecule. TCRdb redid the calling of the 5' RACE reads with MiXCR, one entry per CDR3 protein. The repertoire includes fewer than 45,000 distinct CDR3 sequences, 6.8% of them detected once, and around 43% sits in the top ten.

The V and J genes are TRBV5-1 and TRBJ2-1; 12 bases map to TRBD2. The receptor's source is a female donor with early-stage non-small cell lung cancer. The sequencing here drew on PBMCs, taken at surgery. The CDR3 region has the DNA TGCGCCAGCAGCCCGACTAGCGGGGGCTCCTACAATGAGCAGTTCTTC. It yields the protein CASSPTSGGSYNEQFF.